The 32 T cell receptor beta chains listed next were all sequenced from one sample in a study of blood T cell repertoires in COVID-19. TCRdb's table, derived via immunoSEQ multiplex PCR, lists solely in-frame clones and lacks some. The sample carries 95,000 to 100,000 clones, 91% recorded once. The sequencing input was peripheral blood. The receptors were sampled from a man aged 50 to 59 with acute or convalescent COVID-19.

The rearrangement joins TRBV24-1 to TRBJ2-7, with D unclear. The CDR3 is 13 residues long. CDR1 and CDR2 (germline): KGHDR, SFDVKD. With 4 bases removed from V and 6 bases from J, the gap between germline ends came to 12 bases. CDR3 protein: CATSDRPGGEQYF. The DNA for the CDR3 is TGTGCCACCAGTGACCGACCCGGCGGCGAGCAGTACTTC.

This chain links TRBV12-3 or TRBV12-4 with TRBJ1-2; D may be TRBD1 (6 bases). This CDR3 region has 13 residues. Deletions cut 3 bases from V and 8 bases from J, with 13 bases between. The CDR3 nucleotides are TGTGCCAGCAGTTTTTACACAGGGAAGGGCTACACCTTC. This gives the protein CASSFYTGKGYTF.

The V gene is TRBV6-6, the J gene TRBJ1-2, with unresolved D. The germline V and J ends were trimmed by 0 bases and 3 bases, with 5 bases remaining between them. CDR1 MNHNY and CDR2 SVGAGI come from the germline V gene (reference sequence). This CDR3 is 13 amino acids long. The CDR3 spells CASSYSHDYGYTF. CDR3 DNA: TGTGCCAGCAGTTACTCACATGACTATGGCTACACCTTC.

This chain joins TRBV5-1 and TRBJ1-5, with D unresolved. CDR3 length equals 16 residues. In germline, CDR1 is SGHRS, CDR2 YFSETQ. V was cut by 0 bases and J by 0 bases, with 10 bases left in between. DNA of the CDR3: TGCGCCAGCAGCTTGGGGCCCGGGGATAGCAATCAGCCCCAGCATTTT. Its protein is CASSLGPGDSNQPQHF.

The genes are TRBV7-8 and TRBJ2-3, with 12 bases aligning to TRBD2. The germline CDR1 and CDR2 sequences are SGHVS and FQNEAQ. This CDR3 has 20 amino acids. The ends lost 5 bases at V and 1 base at J; junction bases unmatched: 16. DNA for the CDR3: TGTGCCAGCAGCGCCACCGGACTAGCGGGGTTTCCTAGGGGCACAGATACGCAGTATTTT. This codes for CASSATGLAGFPRGTDTQYF.

The chain uses TRBV11-3 and TRBJ2-4, with D unresolved. This CDR3 is built from 12 residues. Germline V gene sequence: CDR1 SGHNT, CDR2 YENEEA. The germline V and J ends were trimmed by 2 bases and 7 bases, with 6 bases remaining between them. The chain's CDR3 is CASSLNQNIQYF. The CDR3 DNA follows: TGTGCCAGCAGCTTAAACCAGAACATTCAGTACTTC.

The gene calls are TRBV7-3 and TRBJ1-1; 7 bases map to TRBD1. V shed 2 bases, J shed 0 bases, and the junction held 3 bases outside the gene matches. CDR1 is SGHTA, CDR2 FQGTGA, per germline. This CDR3 has 15 residues. Written as DNA, the CDR3 is TGTGCCAGCAGCTTACAGGGGGGATTGAACACTGAAGCTTTCTTT. As protein: CASSLQGGLNTEAFF.

The rearrangement links TRBV5-1 to TRBJ2-7; maybe TRBD1 (6 bases). The CDR3 totals 16 residues. The ends were cut back, 0 bases at V and 2 bases at J, with 15 bases in the middle. Germline V gene sequence: CDR1 SGHRS, CDR2 YFSETQ. The CDR3 coding sequence is TGCGCCAGCAGCTTGGCCGGGACAATTAACACCTACGAGCAGTACTTC. It yields the protein CASSLAGTINTYEQYF.

This sequence joins TRBV9 and TRBJ2-7; D might be TRBD1 (6 bases). This CDR3 has 14 residues. Germline lookup yields CDR1 SGDLS and CDR2 YYNGEE. V was pared by 3 bases and J by 2 bases, with 12 bases between. The chain's CDR3 is CASSAPTGTYEQYF. The CDR3 region has the DNA TGTGCCAGCAGCGCCCCGACAGGCACCTACGAGCAGTACTTC.

The chain uses TRBV5-1 and TRBJ1-3; 7 nucleotides match TRBD1. The CDR3 has 14 residues. The germline CDR1 and CDR2 sequences are SGHRS and YFSETQ. With 4 bases clipped from V and 4 bases from J, the junction kept 5 bases outside the gene matches. The CDR3 nucleotides read TGCGCCAGCAGCCCAGGGACAGCCGGAAACACCATATATTTT. Protein: CASSPGTAGNTIYF.

CDR3 in amino acids: CASSLGAGAKNIQYF. The CDR3 nucleotides are TGTGCCAGCAGCTTAGGGGCAGGGGCCAAAAACATTCAGTACTTC. This chain links TRBV7-2 with TRBJ2-4; possibly TRBD1 for D (5 bases). Germline V lookup: CDR1 SGHTA, CDR2 FQGNSA. The CDR3 has 15 amino acids. Trimming removed 1 base at V and 1 base at J, with 8 bases between.

The gene calls are TRBV7-8 and TRBJ2-1; 8 nucleotides line up with TRBD1. The CDR3 loop spans 15 amino acids. Germline values: CDR1 SGHVS, CDR2 FQNEAQ. J gave up 2 bases and V 5 bases, and 5 bases lay outside the gene matches. This CDR3 is CASSPDRGAYNEQFF. DNA of the CDR3: TGTGCCAGCAGCCCAGACAGGGGAGCCTACAATGAGCAGTTCTTC.

The DNA for the CDR3 is TGTGCCAGCTCACCATTAGGGGGCGCGGCGACTGAAGCTTTCTTT. This encodes CASSPLGGAATEAFF. The V and J genes are TRBV18 and TRBJ1-1; the match to TRBD1 covers 7 bases. Germline trimming cut 2 bases from V and 5 bases from J; bases unmatched to any gene: 8. The CDR3 spans 15 residues. Germline V CDR1 and CDR2: KGHSH, LQKENI.

The rearrangement links TRBV12-5 to TRBJ2-2; TRBD2 might be the D (5 bases). CDR1 LGHNT and CDR2 FRNRAP come from the germline V gene. The CDR3 is 13 residues long. Trimming removed 5 bases from V and 4 bases from J, with 8 bases in between. The chain's CDR3 is CASGGGSTGELFF. In nucleotides, the CDR3 is TGTGCTAGTGGTGGAGGAAGCACCGGGGAGCTGTTTTTT.

CDR3 sequence: CASSPTVSYNEQFF. The DNA for the CDR3 is TGTGCCAGCAGCCCGACAGTCTCCTACAATGAGCAGTTCTTC. The J gene is TRBJ2-1, the V gene TRBV27, with D possibly being TRBD1 (5 bases). Trimming removed 6 bases from V and 0 bases from J, with 9 bases in between. This CDR3 has 14 residues. Germline CDR1 is MNHEY and CDR2 is SMNVEV (reference sequence).

The chain recombines TRBV6-5 with TRBJ1-1, with TRBD1 as a possible D gene (5 bases). V dropped 6 bases and J dropped 0 bases, with 14 bases sitting between them. The CDR3 loop spans 15 amino acids. CDR1 and CDR2 (germline): MNHEY, SVGAGI. DNA for the CDR3: TGTGCCAGCAGACCCGACAGACGTATGAACACTGAAGCTTTCTTT. It translates to CASRPDRRMNTEAFF.

The chain carries TRBV15 and TRBJ2-7; a weak D match, TRBD2 (5 bases). The germline CDR1 and CDR2 sequences are LNHNV and YYDKDF (reference sequence). This CDR3 comprises 13 residues. Deletions cut 0 bases from V and 7 bases from J, with 10 bases between. DNA for the CDR3: TGTGCCACCAGCAGAGATGGGGAGAAGGAGCAGTACTTC. Amino acid sequence: CATSRDGEKEQYF.

CDR3 DNA sequence: TGTGCCAGTAGTTTAACAGGGCCCAGGGATGAAAAACTGTTTTTT. Protein sequence: CASSLTGPRDEKLFF. The rearrangement uses TRBV19 and TRBJ1-4, with D maybe TRBD1 (6 bases). From germline, CDR1 is LNHDA and CDR2 SQIVND (reference sequence). The CDR3 is made up of 15 amino acids. Deletions cut 5 bases from V and 6 bases from J, with 16 bases between.

This clone appeared a few times. V is TRBV19 and J is TRBJ2-7, with a weak D call TRBD1 (5 bases). V lost 5 bases and J 4 bases, leaving 15 bases between the germline ends. CDR3 length: 14 amino acids. Germline CDR1 and CDR2: LNHDA and SQIVND (reference sequence). CDR3 sequence: CASSRRVEGYEQYF. In DNA form, the CDR3 reads TGTGCCAGTAGTCGCAGGGTGGAAGGGTACGAGCAGTACTTC. Full variable domain (outside the CDR3, taken from reference TRBV19 and TRBJ2-7): DGGITQSPKYLFRKEGQNVTLSCEQNLNHDAMYWYRQDPGQGLRLIYYSQIVNDFQKGDIAEGYSVSREKKESFPLTVTSAQKNPTAFYLCASSRRVEGYEQYFGPGTRLTVT.

The chain joins TRBV3-1 (or the pseudogene TRBV3-2) to TRBJ2-3; 11 bases are a match to TRBD2. Germline CDR1 LGHDT, CDR2 YNNKEL (reference sequence). V gave up 0 bases and J gave up 3 bases; unmatched junction bases: 5. The CDR3 length is 17 residues. The CDR3 region is CASSQEVAGGLTDTQYF. In DNA, the CDR3 is TGTGCCAGCAGCCAAGAGGTAGCGGGGGGGCTGACAGATACGCAGTATTTT.

This sequence joins TRBV19 and TRBJ1-5; maybe TRBD1 (5 bases). The CDR3 sequence is 15 residues long. V gave up 2 bases and J gave up 4 bases, with 12 bases separating them. CDR1 is LNHDA, CDR2 SQIVND, per germline (reference sequence). The CDR3 DNA reads as TGTGCCAGTAGTATAATTCGGTCAGGGAATCAGCCCCAGCATTTT. Translation gives CASSIIRSGNQPQHF.

This chain connects TRBV4-1 to TRBJ2-4; TRBD2 matches at 14 bases. Per the germline V gene, CDR1 is MGHRA and CDR2 is YSYEKL. The CDR3 sequence is 20 residues long. V shed 0 bases and J 1 base; nucleotides not matched to a gene: 8. The CDR3 DNA is TGCGCCAGCAGCCAAGATCGGGGGACTAGCGGGGGCAGGGCCAAAAACATTCAGTACTTC. Protein: CASSQDRGTSGGRAKNIQYF.

The chain couples TRBV12-3 or TRBV12-4 to TRBJ2-7; D gene ambiguous. There are 13 residues in the CDR3. Trimming took 6 bases from V and 0 from J, leaving 9 bases between them. As DNA, the CDR3 is TGTGCCAGCAGATCGGGTGGCTCCTACGAGCAGTACTTC. Translation: CASRSGGSYEQYF.

The rearrangement uses TRBV27 and TRBJ2-7; D may be TRBD1 (6 bases). The CDR3 spans 16 residues. The germline gives CDR1 MNHEY, CDR2 SMNVEV (reference sequence). The V and J ends lost 3 bases and 2 bases respectively, with 17 bases between them. The CDR3 DNA follows: TGTGCCAGCAGTTTCTACGCCGAGACAGGCACCTACGAGCAGTACTTC. Protein: CASSFYAETGTYEQYF.

V is TRBV9 and J is TRBJ1-2; D unclear. The V gene's germline CDR1 is SGDLS and CDR2 YYNGEE. The CDR3 covers 13 residues. V was cut by 4 bases and J by 3 bases, with 10 bases left in between. The CDR3 region has the DNA TGTGCCAGCAGCCGGGAGACGGACTATGGCTACACCTTC. Translating it yields CASSRETDYGYTF.

This chain joins TRBV11-3 and TRBJ2-7; 9 nucleotides align to TRBD1. Looked up from germline, CDR1 is SGHNT and CDR2 is YENEEA. V dropped 5 bases and J dropped 4; count of bases not matched to a gene: 12. This CDR3 comprises 16 residues. CDR3 sequence: CASSPIGTGKGYEQYF. DNA for the CDR3: TGTGCCAGCAGCCCAATAGGGACAGGGAAGGGGTACGAGCAGTACTTC.

This clone has a single count. The genes are TRBV9 and TRBJ1-1, with unresolved D. The V end lost 0 bases, the J end lost 4 bases, and 10 bases lay between the germline ends. Germline CDR1 and CDR2: SGDLS and YYNGEE. This CDR3 region has 14 residues. The chain's CDR3 is CASSVVSRATEAFF. The CDR3 DNA is TGTGCCAGCAGCGTAGTTTCGAGAGCCACTGAAGCTTTCTTT.

The chain has TRBV5-1 and TRBJ1-6; the match to TRBD1 covers 7 bases. In germline, CDR1 is SGHRS, CDR2 YFSETQ. This CDR3 has 15 residues. The V segment lost 0 bases and the J segment 10 bases; nucleotides outside the gene matches: 7. This CDR3 is CASSLVGQGESPLHF. In nucleotides, the CDR3 is TGCGCCAGCAGCTTGGTGGGTCAGGGGGAATCACCCCTCCACTTT.

The V call is TRBV2, the J call TRBJ1-2; 7 bases align to TRBD1. The CDR3 is made up of 12 amino acids. Trimming at V came to 8 bases and at J to 2 bases, leaving 2 bases not matched to a gene. Germline V CDR1 and CDR2: SNHLY, FYNNEI. The DNA of the CDR3 is TGTGCCAGCGACAGGGAGAACTATGGCTACACCTTC. This gives the protein CASDRENYGYTF.

The V call is TRBV19, the J call TRBJ1-3; D unclear. The CDR3 sequence is 13 residues long. Between the trimmed V and J ends, which lost 6 bases and 0 bases, there was a span of 6 bases. Germline V lookup: CDR1 LNHDA, CDR2 SQIVND (reference sequence). The CDR3 reads CASRFISGNTIYF. Here the CDR3 DNA reads TGTGCCAGTAGGTTTATCTCTGGAAACACCATATATTTT.

The chain has TRBV27 and TRBJ2-1; D gene ambiguous. The CDR3 sequence is 12 residues long. The V end was cut by 7 bases, the J end by 5 bases, with 9 bases between. Germline V gene data show CDR1 as MNHEY and CDR2 as SMNVEV (reference sequence). CDR3 sequence (DNA): TGTGCCAGCACCGCCGGTCACAATGAGCAGTTCTTC. This sequence encodes CASTAGHNEQFF.

The chain carries TRBV7-8 and TRBJ2-1, with a weak D call TRBD2 (7 bases). This CDR3 comprises 15 residues. V gave up 1 base and J gave up 8 bases, with 15 bases separating them. The germline V gene has CDR1 SGHVS and CDR2 FQNEAQ. The CDR3 nucleotides are TGTGCCAGCAGCTTAGACGGGGGGCGGTCGGATGAGCAGTTCTTC. As protein: CASSLDGGRSDEQFF.